Listed below are T cell receptor beta chains from one sample, sequenced in a study of Ad26.COV2.S vaccination and SARS-CoV-2 variants. Libraries were prepared by immunoSEQ multiplex PCR; TCRdb keeps only in-frame clonotypes and omits some of them. The sample records roughly 680,000 clones, about 90% being singletons. The starting material was peripheral blood, obtained in a trial of Ad26.COV2.S vaccine versus placebo. The receptors were gathered from a person aged 18-65 years who received the Ad26.COV2.S COVID-19 vaccine or a placebo. CDR3s include the opening cysteine and the closing phenylalanine or tryptophan. The D gene is left open where the match is weak. Clone size is not always given. Where it is, it says once, few, many or a class for expanded clones.

>TRBJ2-1|-|TRBV18|11|once
CASSLTDEQFF
TGTGCCAGCTCCTTAACGGATGAGCAGTTCTTC
>TRBJ1-1|-|TRBV30|13|-
CAWSRGHSYEAFF
TGTGCCTGGAGTCGGGGACACTCCTATGAAGCTTTCTTT
>TRBJ2-3|-|TRBV27|14|once
CASSLRGATDTQYF
TGTGCCAGCAGTTTACGGGGGGCCACAGATACGCAGTATTTT
>TRBJ2-5|-|TRBV4-3|13|-
CASSGIVWETQYF
TGCGCCAGCAGCGGGATCGTTTGGGAGACCCAGTACTTC
>TRBJ2-1|-|TRBV13|15|-
CASSLGSGVHNEQFF
TGTGCCAGCAGCTTAGGATCTGGCGTCCACAATGAGCAGTTCTTC
>TRBJ1-1|-|TRBV9|15|-
CASSPRTDLNTEAFF
TGTGCCAGCAGCCCCCGGACAGATTTGAACACTGAAGCTTTCTTT
>TRBJ2-1|-|TRBV4-2|18|-
CASSQGQGGAISYNEQFF
TGTGCCAGCAGCCAAGGGCAAGGCGGGGCGATCTCCTACAATGAGCAGTTCTTC
>TRBJ1-6|TRBD1|TRBV14|16|-
CASSQAGGARNSPLHF
TGTGCCAGCAGCCAAGCAGGGGGCGCGAGAAATTCACCCCTCCACTTT
>TRBJ2-7|-|TRBV18|14|-
CASSPTSGSYEQYF
TGTGCCAGCTCACCCACCTCCGGGTCCTACGAGCAGTACTTC
>TRBJ1-6|-|TRBV9|13|-
CASSVANNSPLHF
TGTGCCAGCAGCGTAGCTAATAATTCACCCCTCCACTTT
>TRBJ2-5|-|TRBV3-1/TRBV3-2|13|once
CASSIRDGGTQYF
TGTGCCAGCAGCATTCGGGACGGAGGGACCCAGTACTTC
>TRBJ2-1|-|TRBV4-3|15|-
CASSRQASSYNEQFF
TGCGCCAGCAGCCGGCAGGCCAGCTCCTACAATGAGCAGTTCTTC
>TRBJ1-4|-|TRBV3-1/TRBV3-2|15|-
CASSLKGGLNEKLFF
TGTGCCAGCAGCCTAAAGGGGGGCCTTAATGAAAAACTGTTTTTT
>TRBJ1-4|-|TRBV6-4|14|-
CASSDSPTNEKLFF
TGTGCCAGCAGTGACAGCCCAACTAATGAAAAACTGTTTTTT
>TRBJ2-2|-|TRBV30|12|-
CAWSQGPGELFF
TGTGCCTGGAGTCAAGGGCCCGGGGAGCTGTTTTTT
>TRBJ2-2|-|TRBV5-1|16|-
CASSFLATPNTGELFF
TGCGCCAGCAGCTTTTTGGCGACACCCAACACCGGGGAGCTGTTTTTT
>TRBJ1-5|-|TRBV18|16|-
CASSPQALHYGEPQHF
TGTGCCAGCTCACCACAGGCATTACACTATGGCGAGCCCCAGCATTTT
>TRBJ2-7|TRBD1|TRBV5-1|16|-
CASSSRGNTGASEQYF
TGCGCCAGCAGCTCTCGGGGAAATACAGGGGCAAGCGAGCAGTACTTC
>TRBJ1-2|-|TRBV19|13|-
CASSIQGNYGYTF
TGTGCCAGTAGTATACAGGGGAACTATGGCTACACCTTC
>TRBJ1-3|-|TRBV7-9|14|few
CASSLAVSGNTIYF
TGTGCCAGCAGCTTGGCAGTCTCTGGAAACACCATATATTTT
>TRBJ1-1|-|TRBV10-3|13|-
CAIKGRENTEAFF
TGTGCCATCAAAGGGCGGGAGAACACTGAAGCTTTCTTT
>TRBJ2-1|TRBD2|TRBV25-1|15|-
CASGLAGSSYNEQFF
TGTGCCAGCGGACTAGCGGGTAGCTCCTACAATGAGCAGTTCTTC
>TRBJ2-3|TRBD2|TRBV14|16|-
CASSQDVGRAPDTQYF
TGTGCCAGCAGCCAAGACGTGGGGAGGGCACCAGATACGCAGTATTTT
>TRBJ1-1|-|TRBV6-2/TRBV6-3|13|-
CASSWTVNTEAFF
TGTGCCAGCAGTTGGACAGTGAACACTGAAGCTTTCTTT
>TRBJ2-1|-|TRBV21-1|16|-
CASSKARQDAYNEQFF
TGTGCCAGCAGTAAGGCACGACAGGACGCCTACAATGAGCAGTTCTTC
>TRBJ2-3|TRBD2|TRBV7-8|16|-
CASSLGTSSYTDTQYF
TGTGCCAGCAGCTTAGGGACTAGCTCTTACACAGATACGCAGTATTTT
>TRBJ2-1|-|TRBV15|13|-
CATSLSSYNEQFF
TGTGCCACCAGCCTAAGCTCCTACAATGAGCAGTTCTTC
>TRBJ2-7|TRBD2|TRBV29-1|13|-
CSVRSGGAYEQYF
TGCAGCGTCAGAAGCGGGGGGGCGTACGAGCAGTACTTC
>TRBJ1-5|-|TRBV7-2|14|-
CASSLSLSNQPQHF
TGTGCCAGCAGCTTATCTCTTAGCAATCAGCCCCAGCATTTT
>TRBJ1-2|TRBD1|TRBV4-3|15|few
CASSQDPQGAGGYTF
TGCGCCAGCAGCCAAGATCCTCAGGGGGCTGGTGGCTACACCTTC
>TRBJ2-7|TRBD2|TRBV7-9|15|-
CASSYRAGERYEQYF
TGTGCCAGCAGCTACCGAGCGGGAGAGCGATACGAGCAGTACTTC
>TRBJ2-1|-|TRBV7-2|13|-
CASSLIPGSEQFF
TGTGCCAGCAGCTTAATCCCGGGCAGTGAGCAGTTCTTC
>TRBJ2-7|TRBD2|TRBV29-1|13|once
CSVEAGGPREQYF
TGCAGCGTTGAGGCGGGAGGGCCCCGGGAGCAGTACTTC
>TRBJ2-3|-|TRBV7-6|16|-
CASSFTGKTSTDTQYF
TGTGCCAGCAGCTTTACAGGGAAAACTAGCACAGATACGCAGTATTTT
>TRBJ2-6|TRBD2|TRBV6-2/TRBV6-3|18|-
CASSGVSGVFFGANVLTF
TGTGCCAGCAGTGGTGTTAGCGGGGTTTTTTTTGGGGCCAACGTCCTGACTTTC
>TRBJ1-5|-|TRBV2|13|-
CASSGGRNQPQHF
TGTGCCAGCAGTGGGGGAAGAAATCAGCCCCAGCATTTT
>TRBJ2-5|-|TRBV6-2/TRBV6-3|11|-
CASSRDWTQYF
TGTGCCAGCAGCCGAGATTGGACCCAGTACTTC
>TRBJ2-2|-|TRBV5-6|13|once
CASSLGGTGELFF
TGTGCCAGCAGCTTGGGAGGAACCGGGGAGCTGTTTTTT
>TRBJ2-5|TRBD1|TRBV6-5|14|-
CASRRTGGTGTQYF
TGTGCCAGCAGAAGGACAGGGGGTACGGGGACCCAGTACTTC
>TRBJ2-7|-|TRBV18|11|-
CASSERGEQYF
TGTGCCAGCTCCGAGAGGGGCGAGCAGTACTTC
>TRBJ2-1|TRBD2|TRBV4-3|18|-
CASSQEAPSGGAWDEQFF
TGCGCCAGCAGCCAAGAAGCGCCTAGCGGGGGGGCTTGGGATGAGCAGTTCTTC
>TRBJ1-5|TRBD1|TRBV6-5|15|-
CASSYTQGVGQPQHF
TGTGCCAGCAGTTACACGCAGGGGGTAGGACAGCCCCAGCATTTT
>TRBJ2-5|-|TRBV5-5|12|few
CASSLGSETQYF
TGTGCCAGCAGCTTAGGGTCAGAGACCCAGTACTTC
>TRBJ1-6|-|TRBV5-1|14|-
CASSVFGADSPLHF
TGCGCCAGCAGCGTTTTTGGGGCCGATTCACCCCTCCACTTT
>TRBJ2-1|-|TRBV18|14|-
CASSPGSLNNEQFF
TGTGCCAGCTCACCGGGCTCCCTCAACAATGAGCAGTTCTTC
>TRBJ2-7|-|TRBV6-2/TRBV6-3|13|-
CASSKVPSYEQYF
TGTGCCAGCAGTAAAGTTCCCTCCTACGAGCAGTACTTC
>TRBJ1-2|-|TRBV19|11|-
CASRIDNGYTF
TGTGCCAGTAGGATTGACAATGGCTACACCTTC
>TRBJ1-1|-|TRBV9|13|-
CASSVAGNTEAFF
TGTGCCAGCAGCGTAGCTGGAAACACTGAAGCTTTCTTT
>TRBJ1-2|-|TRBV7-2|14|-
CASSLGGMNYGYTF
TGTGCCAGCAGCTTAGGAGGGATGAACTATGGCTACACCTTC
>TRBJ2-3|-|TRBV15|17|-
CATSRLVRGRGLDTQYF
TGTGCCACCAGCCGCCTAGTCCGGGGCCGGGGTTTAGATACGCAGTATTTT
>TRBJ2-1|-|TRBV10-1|18|few
CASSRTTNGGASYNEQFF
TGCGCCAGCAGCCGAACTACGAATGGGGGGGCCTCCTACAATGAGCAGTTCTTC